This entry concerns a single TCR beta chain. The antigen is not known. This record belongs to a study of cytotoxic CD8 clonotypes in ibrutinib-treated CLL. Study-level points and caveats: Patients showed higher baseline clonality than age-matched healthy donors, and it tracked circulating CD8+ T-cell counts. Clonality showed a rise at ibrutinib response that reversed toward baseline at progression.

The germline V and J ends were trimmed by 5 bases and 8 bases, with 10 bases remaining between them. The CDR3 loop spans 11 amino acids. Germline values: CDR1 SQVTM, CDR2 ANQGSEA. The protocol was immunoSEQ multiplex PCR, while the TCRdb copy is restricted to in-frame clones and leaves out a portion. The sample lists roughly 330,000 clones; under 70% were seen once. Sequencing was performed on PBMCs, taken after 36 months of ibrutinib treatment. This clonotype was sampled from a human donor with chronic lymphocytic leukemia. The V gene is TRBV29-1, the J gene TRBJ1-3, with D unclear. CDR3 bases: TGCAGCGTTTGGGCGCGTGACACCATATATTTT. Translation: CSVWARDTIYF. Variable domain in full (rest from reference TRBV29-1 and TRBJ1-3): SAVISQKPSRDICQRGTSLTIQCQVDSQVTMMFWYRQQPGQSLTLIATANQGSEATYESGFVIDKFPISRPNLTFSTLTVSNMSPEDSSIYLCSVWARDTIYFGEGSWLTVV.